These 26 T cell receptor beta chains originate from one sample sequenced in a study. One entry per CDR3 protein results from TCRdb running MiXCR on the 5' RACE reads. This sample has roughly 42,000 distinct CDR3 sequences, with roughly a fifth found just once. The sorted Tregs were CD4+CD25+CD127-/low cells. The source material was Tregs sorted from blood. These receptors were obtained from a female donor with breast cancer.

This clonotype was recorded many times. CDR3 sequence reads: CASSRSRAPDTQYF. As DNA, the CDR3 is TGCGCCAGCAGCCGGTCAAGGGCCCCAGATACGCAGTATTTT. The rearrangement joins TRBV4-1 to TRBJ2-3; no clear D. Trimming cost V 4 bases and J 4 bases, with 12 bases left between them. Germline CDR1 MGHRA, CDR2 YSYEKL. The CDR3 is made up of 14 amino acids.

With respect to this clonotype: A much larger clone differs from this one at a single base, so this may be a read error. The CDR3 carries no conserved terminal phenylalanine or tryptophan, so it likely arises from a read error. The chain links TRBV6-5 to TRBJ2-7; D remains unclear. This CDR3 has 14 amino acids. V lost 0 bases and J lost 4, with 10 bases in between. CDR1 is MNHEY, CDR2 SVGAGI, per germline. CDR3 loop: CASSYSIGSYEQYL. CDR3 coding DNA: TGTGCCAGCAGTTACTCGATAGGGTCTTACGAGCAGTACCTC.

This clonotype was recorded at least ten times. The gene calls are TRBV13 and TRBJ2-2; D is ambiguous. V lost 5 bases to trimming and J lost 8 bases, with 9 bases between them. This CDR3 has 12 amino acids. The germline CDR1 and CDR2 sequences are PRHDT and FYEKMQ (reference sequence). The CDR3 here is CASSEHSGELFF. DNA for the CDR3: TGTGCCAGCAGCGAACACAGTGGGGAGCTGTTTTTT.

V and J are TRBV7-3 and TRBJ2-7, with TRBD2 as a possible D gene (6 bases). The V gene lost 7 bases and the J gene lost 5 bases, with 18 bases spanning the gap. This CDR3 region has 14 residues. Per the germline V gene, CDR1 is SGHTA and CDR2 is FQGTGA. The CDR3 DNA follows: TGTGCCAGCACCACTCGGGGGATAAGCCACGAGCAGTACTTC. It translates to CASTTRGISHEQYF.

This clonotype was seen ten or more times. V gene TRBV10-3 combines with J gene TRBJ2-1; D remains ambiguous. CDR1 is ENHRY and CDR2 is SYGVKD in the germline V gene. V was shortened by 2 bases and J by 5 bases, with 4 bases between the two germline ends. The CDR3 sequence is 12 residues long. The CDR3 sequence is CAISEGNNEQFF. The DNA of the CDR3 is TGTGCCATCAGTGAGGGTAACAATGAGCAGTTCTTC.

Points on this clonotype: Mismatch with germline at one junction end may stem from a read error. The chain joins TRBV9 to TRBJ2-1; 10 bases align to TRBD2. The germline V gene has CDR1 SGDLS and CDR2 YYNGEE. The CDR3 extends over 16 amino acids. The DNA for the CDR3 is TGTGCCAGCAGCGTAGGGACTAGCGGTCCCTACAATGAGCAGCTCTTC. Protein product: CASSVGTSGPYNEQLF.

About this clonotype itself: Lacking the conserved final phenylalanine or tryptophan, this CDR3 likely reflects a read error. J is TRBJ1-1 and V is TRBV30; no clear D. V lost 0 bases and J lost 6, with 11 bases in between. Per germline, CDR1 GTSNPN and CDR2 SVGIG (reference sequence). The CDR3 has 13 amino acids. Written as DNA, the CDR3 is TGTGCCTGGAGTGTAACGGGTCTTGCTGAAGCTTTCCTT. Amino acid sequence: CAWSVTGLAEAFL.

This clonotype was observed a few times. CDR3 in amino acids: CASSQGGRDEQFF. CDR3 bases: TGCGCCAGCAGCCAAGGGGGGCGGGACGAGCAGTTCTTC. The chain joins TRBV4-1 to TRBJ2-1; possibly TRBD1 or TRBD2 for D (6 bases each). Trimming took 1 base from V and 10 from J, leaving 11 bases between them. From germline, CDR1 is MGHRA and CDR2 YSYEKL. The CDR3 spans 13 residues.

The CDR3 protein is CSAPEDDYGYTF. The DNA of the CDR3 is TGCAGTGCCCCAGAGGATGACTATGGCTACACCTTC. This chain links TRBV20-1 with TRBJ1-2; D ambiguous. CDR3 length: 12 residues. V was cut by 6 bases and J by 3 bases, with 11 bases left in between. The V gene's germline CDR1 is DFQATT and CDR2 SNEGSKA (reference sequence).

This clonotype was seen repeatedly, ten times or more. This chain uses TRBV12-3 or TRBV12-4 with TRBJ2-1, with D unresolved. This CDR3 is built from 16 residues. V dropped 6 bases and J dropped 3 bases, with 18 bases sitting between them. The CDR3 bases are TGTGCCAGCAGCACTCAGGCAGCAGGCCTCTACAATGAGCAGTTCTTC. Translated: CASSTQAAGLYNEQFF.

This clonotype appeared a few times. The rearrangement links TRBV10-3 to TRBJ2-3; no reliable D call. CDR3 length: 15 residues. Trimming removed 3 bases from V and 0 bases from J, with 10 bases in between. In germline, CDR1 is ENHRY, CDR2 SYGVKD. CDR3 in amino acids: CAISDNQRSTDTQYF. The CDR3 bases are TGTGCCATCAGTGACAACCAGAGAAGCACAGATACGCAGTATTTT.

This clonotype was found a few times. The rearrangement joins TRBV5-1 to TRBJ1-1, with no clear D. The V end lost 0 bases, the J end lost 1 base, and 4 bases lay between the germline ends. The CDR3 runs to 13 residues. In germline, CDR1 is SGHRS, CDR2 YFSETQ. The DNA for the CDR3 is TGCGCCAGCAGCTTGGAGGGGAACACTGAAGCTTTCTTT. Its translation is CASSLEGNTEAFF.

The chain employs TRBV5-1 and TRBJ2-2, with 8 positions matching TRBD2. The V gene's germline CDR1 is SGHRS and CDR2 YFSETQ. V dropped 3 bases and J dropped 4; count of bases not matched to a gene: 14. This CDR3 has 18 amino acids. The CDR3 loop reads CASSSNSYGRAGTGELFF. CDR3 DNA: TGCGCCAGCAGCTCCAATTCTTACGGGAGGGCCGGCACCGGGGAGCTGTTTTTT.

This clonotype was counted many times. J is TRBJ2-2 and V is TRBV5-1; weak D call: TRBD2 (6 bases). There are 14 residues in the CDR3. Per the germline V gene, CDR1 is SGHRS and CDR2 is YFSETQ. Trimming shortened V by 2 bases and J by 1 base, and 6 bases separated the two germline ends. The CDR3 loop reads CASSFSGNTGELFF. DNA for the CDR3: TGCGCCAGCAGCTTTAGCGGGAACACCGGGGAGCTGTTTTTT.

V usage is TRBV2 and J usage is TRBJ2-1; D unclear. V was cut by 7 bases and J by 8 bases, with 0 bases left in between. The CDR3 length is 8 residues. Germline V CDR1 and CDR2: SNHLY, FYNNEI. The CDR3 coding sequence is TGTGCCAGCAATGAGCAGTTCTTC. The encoded protein is CASNEQFF.

At least ten counts were recorded for this clonotype. The chain is built from TRBV6-5 and TRBJ1-5, with 9 nucleotides matching TRBD1. Germline values: CDR1 MNHEY, CDR2 SVGAGI. V trimming: 6 bases; J trimming: 4 bases; junction bases outside the gene matches: 1. The CDR3 is 13 residues long. The CDR3 region is CASRTGGNQPQHF. The CDR3 region has the DNA TGTGCCAGCAGGACAGGGGGGAATCAGCCCCAGCATTTT.

At least ten counts were recorded for this clonotype. J is TRBJ2-7 and V is TRBV5-1; 9 nucleotides line up with TRBD1. The length of the CDR3 is 14 residues. The germline gives CDR1 SGHRS, CDR2 YFSETQ. V dropped 3 bases and J dropped 6; count of bases not matched to a gene: 7. The CDR3 spells CASSSWDRVSEQYF. The CDR3 nucleotides read TGCGCCAGCAGCTCATGGGACAGGGTCTCCGAGCAGTACTTC.

Judged by abundance, this clonotype is medium-sized. The chain is built from TRBV20-1 and TRBJ2-7; D may match TRBD1 or TRBD2 (5 bases each). Trimming removed 4 bases at V and 0 bases at J, with 10 bases between. There are 13 residues in the CDR3. Germline assignment: CDR1 DFQATT and CDR2 SNEGSKA (reference sequence). CDR3 loop: CSATGTDSYEQYF. CDR3 sequence (DNA): TGCAGTGCTACCGGGACGGACTCCTACGAGCAGTACTTC.

The chain uses TRBV27 and TRBJ2-5; possibly TRBD1 for D (5 bases). Germline V gene data show CDR1 as MNHEY and CDR2 as SMNVEV (reference sequence). The V end lost 4 bases, the J end lost 1 base, and 16 bases lay between the germline ends. The CDR3 loop spans 16 amino acids. CDR3 amino acids: CASSSGRRQFQETQYF. Written as DNA, the CDR3 is TGTGCCAGCAGTTCCGGCCGGCGACAGTTCCAAGAGACCCAGTACTTC.

V usage is TRBV12-3 or TRBV12-4 and J usage is TRBJ2-1, with 8 bases fitting TRBD2. This CDR3 has 18 amino acids. V was pared by 4 bases and J by 4 bases, with 15 bases of the junction left unmatched. The CDR3 nucleotides are TGTGCCAGCAGTTCCAGCGGGGTGGATAGCGGGACTTACAATGAGCAGTTCTTC. Its translation is CASSSSGVDSGTYNEQFF.

This rearrangement joins TRBV10-3 to TRBJ2-1; 11 positions match TRBD2. Germline CDR1 and CDR2: ENHRY and SYGVKD. This CDR3 is built from 17 residues. V lost 2 bases, J lost 4 bases, and 7 bases stayed unmatched. The CDR3 nucleotides are TGTGCCATCAGTGAGGCTAGCGGGAGGATTAGGTACAATGAGCAGTTCTTC. Amino acid sequence: CAISEASGRIRYNEQFF.

This clonotype was seen a few times. The chain uses TRBV4-1 and TRBJ1-1; TRBD1 matches at 7 bases. V dropped 4 bases and J dropped 6; count of bases not matched to a gene: 5. This CDR3 spans 13 amino acids. CDR1 and CDR2 from the germline V gene are MGHRA and YSYEKL. The CDR3 sequence is CASSPRGLSEAFF. CDR3 nucleotides: TGCGCCAGCAGCCCGAGGGGGCTCTCTGAAGCTTTCTTT.

This clonotype was detected only a few times. The chain employs TRBV5-5 and TRBJ2-2; 9 bases align to TRBD2. This CDR3 spans 16 amino acids. V lost 4 bases, J lost 1 base, and 5 bases stayed unmatched. Germline V gives CDR1 SGHKS, CDR2 YYEKEE (reference sequence). CDR3 region: CASSLSGRMNTGELFF. The CDR3 coding sequence is TGTGCCAGCAGCCTAAGCGGGAGGATGAACACCGGGGAGCTGTTTTTT.

This CDR3 reads CASSYGAETQYF. Written as DNA, the CDR3 is TGTGCCAGCAGTTACGGGGCCGAGACCCAGTACTTC. This chain links TRBV6-6 with TRBJ2-5; a possible D gene is TRBD1 (5 bases). The CDR3 spans 12 residues. V was cut by 2 bases and J by 5 bases, with 6 bases left in between. Per the germline V gene, CDR1 is MNHNY and CDR2 is SVGAGI (reference sequence).

The chain employs TRBV7-9 and TRBJ2-1, with 11 bases lining up with TRBD2. The CDR3 loop spans 17 amino acids. Germline-derived CDR1 and CDR2 are SEHNR and FQNEAQ (reference sequence). Germline trimming cut 5 bases from V and 9 bases from J; bases unmatched to any gene: 15. DNA of the CDR3: TGTGCCAGCAGCCCTAGGGGTACTAGCGGGAGTTATGGTGAGCAGTTCTTC. Translation: CASSPRGTSGSYGEQFF.

This clonotype was found many times. V is TRBV5-1 and J is TRBJ2-2; TRBD1 might be the D (6 bases). V dropped 2 bases and J dropped 0 bases, with 14 bases sitting between them. The CDR3 contains 17 residues. CDR1 SGHRS and CDR2 YFSETQ come from the germline V gene. Here the CDR3 reads CASSFSPPGANTGELFF. DNA for the CDR3: TGCGCCAGCAGCTTCTCTCCGCCAGGGGCGAACACCGGGGAGCTGTTTTTT.